The TCR beta chain under discussion was sequenced for a study of T cells in Graves' hyperthyroidism and ophthalmopathy. Study-wide findings and caveats: Also found in blood were most expanded thyroid clonotypes above 0.001. Stable hyperthyroidism was separated from ophthalmopathy by a model based on 13 V-J features.

From germline, CDR1 is DFQATT and CDR2 SNEGSKA (reference sequence). Trimming took 3 bases from V and 4 from J, leaving 13 bases between them. The CDR3 contains 14 residues. Regions amplified from RNA transcripts were the TCR beta CDR3 regions. Using the HTBI primer set, a first-round RT-PCR was run on the TCR CDR3. In TCRdb, the multiplex PCR reads were re-called with MiXCR into one record per CDR3 protein. The sample consists of about 350,000 distinct CDR3 sequences, about an eighth of them appearing once. Patients affected by ophthalmopathy presented a Clinical Activity Score of at least 3, a NOSPECS grade of at least 4, and disease duration below 3 months. Diagnostic assessment was based on clinical symptoms, serum thyroxine and TRAb, thyroid ultrasound and orbital computed tomography. This clonotype appeared many times. Its antigen is unknown.

This sequence joins TRBV20-1 and TRBJ2-1; TRBD2 might be the D (6 bases). This clonotype originated in a middle-aged woman with Graves' ophthalmopathy. Specimen: blood. For the CDR3, the DNA is TGCAGTGCTAGTGGGGCGGGGCAATACAATGAGCAGTTCTTC. This codes for CSASGAGQYNEQFF.